The clone carrying this TCR beta chain was picked up many times. Its target is unknown. The junction had 10 bases not matched to a gene; V was cut back by 5 bases and J by 3 bases. CDR3 length: 16 amino acids. CDR1 and CDR2 (germline): SEHNR, FQNEAQ (reference sequence). The entry originates in a study of T-cell memory formation after mild COVID-19. For the study at large: TCR clusters were largely donor specific.

Study-wide results and limits: A balance of CD4 and CD8 characterized clones contracting day 15 to 85, whereas later expanders leaned CD4+.

TCRdb processed the 5' RACE reads anew with MiXCR; each CDR3 protein has one entry. The sample carries 150,000 to 200,000 distinct CDR3 sequences, roughly 17% recorded once. This chain uses TRBV7-9 with TRBJ2-3; 8 bases match TRBD2. This TCR derives from an adult woman who had mild COVID-19 (a few samples of this study predate the infection). Cell type and time point are not known. The source material was PBMCs or a T cell subset sorted from them (not recorded which). As DNA, the CDR3 is TGTGCCAGCAGCCTCCTGGGCGGGGGGACTACAGATACGCAGTATTTT. Translated: CASSLLGGGTTDTQYF.